The following is a T cell receptor beta chain sequence with its context. Its antigen remains unknown. Sequencing of DNA taken from cultured CD4+ T cells relied on the Oncomine TCR Beta short-read assay. It was from cultured CD4+ T cells that genomic DNA was extracted. TCRdb recomputed calls from the PCR reads with MiXCR, one row per CDR3 protein. The table shows 15,000 to 18,000 distinct CDR3 sequences, with 40% to 60% occurring only once. V was pared by 7 bases and J by 4 bases, with 4 bases of the junction left unmatched. The germline gives CDR1 SNHLY, CDR2 FYNNEI. The CDR3 runs to 14 residues. The data stem from a study of vaccination and CD4 T cells after COVID-19. Study-level background: In culture, cells were exposed to overlapping spike peptides from SARS-CoV-2, HCoV-NL63, HCoV-OC43 and HCoV-229E.

Treatment here: roughly ten-day PBMC culture with coronavirus spike peptide pools or control peptides (ViraFEST assay). Positive PCR tests were logged from March through December 2020, ahead of US Alpha, Beta and Delta variants. The receptor comes from a human donor who had recovered from COVID-19. The V and J genes are TRBV2 and TRBJ2-5; 12 bases map to TRBD2. The source material was CD4+ T cells from blood, cultured in vitro, sampled before SARS-CoV-2 vaccination. CDR3 DNA: TGTGCCAGCAAGGGGACTAGCGGGTCAGAGACCCAGTACTTC. This translates into CASKGTSGSETQYF.